This T cell receptor beta chain was identified in a study of sequential checkpoint blockade in melanoma. Treatment reported: randomized to nivolumab then ipilimumab (arm A) or the reverse (arm B). The table came from immunoSEQ multiplex PCR; TCRdb's copy has only in-frame clones and leaves some out. The data show 20,000 to 25,000 clones, roughly 70% seen once. Germline CDR1 LGHNA, CDR2 YSLEER. The junction had 14 bases not matched to a gene; V was cut back by 4 bases and J by 6 bases. The CDR3 contains 16 residues. The chain employs TRBV4-3 and TRBJ2-7; 8 nucleotides agree with TRBD1. This clonotype was obtained from a human donor with melanoma. The specimen comprised CD8+ T cells sorted from blood (inferred from file names), sampled from a patient given nivolumab and ipilimumab in sequence. The CDR3 sequence is CASSPRWTGPNREQYF. CDR3 nucleotides: TGCGCCAGCAGCCCCAGATGGACAGGGCCCAACCGCGAGCAGTACTTC.